This TCR beta chain is from a study of tumor-infiltrating lymphocytes in primary liver carcinoma. Study-level background: All patients, whether men or women, fell within 30 to 69 years of age.

Out of unsorted whole blood came the blood RNA, and germline DNA was extracted as well. Worth noting for this clonotype: Its antigen remains unidentified. Relative to the germline gene, one junction end is altered; a read error may explain this.

Study-level results: Tumors had a top-250-clone fraction that was significantly higher than blood (p = 0.039).

From germline, CDR1 is MNHEY and CDR2 SVGEGT. The CDR3 totals 15 residues. TCR beta cDNA was prepared out of roughly 0.45 ug total RNA by means of a constant-region primer. Slightly modified ARM-PCR with three nested multiplex PCR rounds yielded TCR beta libraries. PCR rounds one and two used TRBV1-TRBV30 forward primers with a C-beta reverse primer for roughly 10 cycles each. TCRdb re-called the multiplex PCR reads with MiXCR, one entry per CDR3 protein. The sample gives 190,000 or so distinct CDR3 sequences, roughly 61% of which show up once; roughly 7% is in the top ten. This chain uses TRBV6-2 or TRBV6-3 with TRBJ1-4; D gene unclear. The clonotype originates from a woman aged 60-70 years with primary liver carcinoma and hepatitis B virus infection. The sequenced sample was peripheral blood. The CDR3 is CANSYSSGLNEKLFF. The CDR3 DNA sequence: TGTGCCAACAGTTACTCTTCAGGTCTTAATGAAAAACTGTTTTTT.